This TCR beta chain came from a study of vaccination and CD4 T cells after COVID-19 (dated 2022 in TCRdb). Study-level background: SARS-CoV-2 positivity had been established in the convalescent patients by nasal swab PCR, and mild disease was recorded in roughly 9 of these patients and severe disease in one. The convalescent cohort comprised six males and four females, including two Hispanic individuals, seven Caucasians, two Asians and one multiracial person. Participants got two doses of the Pfizer-BioNTech BNT162b2 vaccine (n=8) or two doses of the Moderna mRNA-1273 vaccine (n=2). Post-COVID blood samples were collected from convalescent patients a median of roughly 100 days after diagnosis, with a range of roughly 30 to 170 days. Post-vaccine blood samples were collected a median of around 10 weeks after the second vaccine dose, ranging from roughly 12 to 250 days. Culture stimuli were overlapping spike peptide pools from SARS-CoV-2 and from the common cold coronaviruses HCoV-NL63, HCoV-OC43 and HCoV-229E. Control cultures used a CEFX viral epitope pool as positive control, an HIV-1 Nef peptide pool as negative control, or no peptide. The spike-specific CD4+ TCR repertoire was compared before and after mRNA vaccination in 10 COVID-19 convalescent patients and several infection-naive healthy vaccine recipients. Broader findings and caveats from the paper: The study included relatively few convalescent patients and did not analyze early timepoints after natural infection. Among the post-vaccine SARS-CoV-2-reactive clones in convalescent patients, a median approximately 90% showed up only after vaccination, which suggests vaccine-specific priming. Of the vaccine-specific clones found in convalescent patients, nearly all (304 of 307) were mono-reactive for SARS-CoV-2 spike instead of being cross-reactive with common cold coronaviruses. The median number of SARS-CoV-2-reactive clonotypes rose from under 25 after infection to 38 after vaccination, but the change was not significant.

This clonotype was seen a few times. What antigen it recognizes has not been identified. No base quality information exists; no much larger clone differs at one position. According to the germline V gene (reference sequence), CDR1 reads LNHDA and CDR2 reads SQIVND. V lost 3 bases and J lost 1 base; the stretch between them is 19 bases long. The CDR3 runs 18 residues from the cysteine to the phenylalanine. Only the CDR3 portion is preserved as DNA: 54 bases, with reading frame beginning at the first base. The meaning of the sample's treatment or condition label: roughly 10-day PBMC culture with coronavirus spike peptide pools or control peptides (ViraFEST assay). The ViraFEST assay, used in the study, expanded antigen-specific T cells with peptide pools and then identified the expanded clonotypes through TCR sequencing. Positive SARS-CoV-2 PCR tests in the convalescent patients dated from March to December 2020, before Alpha, Beta and Delta variants emerged in the United States. PBMCs were cultured at about 2 million per well in IMDM supplemented with around 5.5% human AB serum and 8.5 to 10 IU/ml IL-2, with about 10 ug/ml peptide pools added. On days 3 and 7, half of the culture medium was replaced with fresh IL-2-containing medium. Once the cells had been in culture for approximately 10 days, the EasySep CD4+ T cell isolation kit was used to isolate CD4+ T cells by negative selection. Ficoll-Paque Plus gradient centrifugation was used to isolate PBMCs from whole blood, and the isolated PBMCs were then either used fresh or cryopreserved at -140C. Each culture condition was generally run in triplicate wells.

The library was generated by PCR. DNA from cultured CD4+ T cells was subjected to TCR sequencing with the Oncomine TCR Beta short-read assay at the Johns Hopkins FTIC core. The QIAamp micro DNA kit was used to extract genomic DNA from the cultured CD4+ T cells. Oncomine TCR Beta libraries from cultured CD4+ T cells were pooled with unique dual indexes and sequenced on an Illumina iSeq 100. In the paper's pipeline: Non-productive sequences were filtered out, and CDR3s that did not start with C, did not end with F or W, or were shorter than 7 amino acids were discarded. Antigen-specific clonotypes were identified with the MANAFEST web application by comparing peptide-stimulated wells with reference and other culture wells. To be called positive, a clone needed an FDR below 0.05, an odds ratio above 5, and a productive frequency above 0.1% in at least two of three replicate wells. A clonotype counted as cross-reactive if it showed significant expansion both in the SARS-CoV-2 spike wells and in at least one common cold coronavirus spike condition. Levenshtein distances (stringdist) and unrooted phylogenetic trees (ape) in R version 3.6.1 were used to assess CDR3 homology. The public reads were reanalyzed by TCRdb: fastp trimming at Q25, MiXCR alignment, in-frame beta chains only. A single entry per CDR3 protein holds the most common genes and DNA from its merged rows. The V and J calls and clone size come from TCRdb's table, not from the authors' own analysis. This sample holds roughly 12,000 distinct CDR3 sequences; around 49% were observed only once. The ten largest clones add up to 15% to 17% of the sample.

Sequencing used CD4+ T cells from blood, cultured in vitro. This clonotype was obtained from a human donor who had recovered from COVID-19. The chain links TRBV19 with TRBJ2-1; TRBD1 is perhaps the D gene, given 5 matching bases. The DNA sequence is as follows: TGTGCCAGTAGTATCGGAGTGATAGGGGCTGGTTCCTACAATGAGCAGTTCTTC. Its coded protein is CASSIGVIGAGSYNEQFF. Where the CDR3 stops, the reference TRBV19 and TRBJ2-1 genes take over; the full variable domain is DGGITQSPKYLFRKEGQNVTLSCEQNLNHDAMYWYRQDPGQGLRLIYYSQIVNDFQKGDIAEGYSVSREKKESFPLTVTSAQKNPTAFYLCASSIGVIGAGSYNEQFFGPGTRLTVL.